These 18 T cell receptor beta chains originate from one sample sequenced in a study of Ad26.COV2.S vaccination and SARS-CoV-2 variants. Treatment: over 15 received Ad26.COV2.S at low or high dose, single or two shots; about five received placebo; per-sample allocation not given. Sampling happened 63 days after the first vaccine or placebo injection. Only in-frame clones appear in the TCRdb table, and some are missing; sequencing was by immunoSEQ multiplex PCR. The table lists hundreds of thousands of clones, roughly nine tenths of them singletons. The sample was peripheral blood, taken in a trial of Ad26.COV2.S vaccine versus placebo. The source is a person aged 18-65 years who received the Ad26.COV2.S COVID-19 vaccine or a placebo.

In DNA form, the CDR3 reads TGTGCCAGCTCATCCGACGGCTCCGGCACTGAAGCTTTCTTT. It codes for CASSSDGSGTEAFF. The chain couples TRBV18 to TRBJ1-1; D ambiguous. The ends were cut back, 5 bases at V and 4 bases at J, with 14 bases in the middle. Germline V gene lookup returns CDR1 KGHSH and CDR2 LQKENI. This CDR3 is 14 amino acids long. The full variable domain, rest sourced from reference TRBV18 and TRBJ1-1, is NAGVMQNPRHLVRRRGQEARLRCSPMKGHSHVYWYRQLPEEGLKFMVYLQKENIIDESGMPKERFSAEFPKEGPSILRIQQVVRGDSAAYFCASSSDGSGTEAFFGQGTRLTVV.

The chain is built from TRBV29-1 and TRBJ1-2; the D is unclear. Germline lookup yields CDR1 SQVTM and CDR2 ANQGSEA. V was clipped by 2 bases and J by 2 bases, with 6 bases between them. This CDR3 has 12 residues. In DNA, the CDR3 is TGCAGCGTTGAATTACGGAACTATGGCTACACCTTC. It codes for CSVELRNYGYTF.

The V call is TRBV19, the J call TRBJ1-2; D call uncertain. Germline V lookup: CDR1 LNHDA, CDR2 SQIVND (reference sequence). Between the trimmed V and J ends, which lost 6 bases and 0 bases, there was a span of 20 bases. The CDR3 sequence is 17 residues long. CDR3 bases: TGTGCCAGTAGCCCCCCAGGATCTTTAGGCTCTAACTATGGCTACACCTTC. Its translation is CASSPPGSLGSNYGYTF.

The chain is built from TRBV9 and TRBJ2-1, with 13 bases that match TRBD2. The CDR3 totals 15 residues. Germline V CDR1 and CDR2: SGDLS, YYNGEE. Trimming cost V 4 bases and J 9 bases; bases outside gene matches: 7. DNA for the CDR3: TGTGCCAGCAGCAAGACTAGCGGGGGGCCTGGTGAGCAGTTCTTC. Translating gives CASSKTSGGPGEQFF.

The gene calls are TRBV6-2 or TRBV6-3 and TRBJ2-5; D is unresolved. The length of the CDR3 is 14 residues. V lost 4 bases, J lost 7 bases, and 16 bases lay in between. Germline V gene sequence: CDR1 MNHEY, CDR2 SVGEGT. DNA of the CDR3: TGTGCCAGCAGTTCCGCCGGACGAGTCCTGACCCAGTACTTC. Protein: CASSSAGRVLTQYF.

This clone occurred a few times. The chain couples TRBV5-1 to TRBJ1-1; D is undetermined. Trimming left V 2 bases short and J 6 bases short, with 14 bases between. Germline V gives CDR1 SGHRS, CDR2 YFSETQ. This CDR3 contains 14 residues. The CDR3 DNA sequence: TGCGCCAGCAGCTTAGTCTCGGGAGCGTCTGAAGCTTTCTTT. This gives the protein CASSLVSGASEAFF.

The rearrangement uses TRBV13 and TRBJ2-7, with 14 bases that match TRBD2. V lost 5 bases, J lost 4 bases, and 4 bases stayed unmatched. Germline V lookup: CDR1 PRHDT, CDR2 FYEKMQ (reference sequence). This CDR3 has 15 amino acids. CDR3 residues: CASSPGLAGVYEQYF. The CDR3 DNA sequence: TGTGCCAGCAGCCCGGGACTAGCGGGAGTATACGAGCAGTACTTC.

This clone has more than one count but fewer than ten. The chain uses TRBV11-2 and TRBJ1-6; D unresolved. The CDR3 totals 16 residues. Germline V lookup: CDR1 SGHAT, CDR2 FQNNGV. V lost 1 base and J 4 bases, leaving 11 bases between the germline ends. The CDR3 loop reads CASSLGQTSYNSPLHF. CDR3 DNA sequence: TGTGCCAGCAGCTTAGGCCAGACATCATATAATTCACCCCTCCACTTT.

The chain is built from TRBV19 and TRBJ1-5; 9 bases are a match to TRBD1. J gave up 0 bases and V 4 bases, and 16 bases lay outside the gene matches. Germline CDR1 and CDR2: LNHDA and SQIVND (reference sequence). The CDR3 covers 20 residues. CDR3 protein: CASSTGPPGQGRYSNQPQHF. CDR3 nucleotide sequence: TGTGCCAGTAGTACCGGACCGCCGGGACAGGGCCGTTATAGCAATCAGCCCCAGCATTTT.

The rearrangement links TRBV4-3 to TRBJ2-3; D is unresolved. Trimming stripped 4 bases from V and 2 bases from J, with 7 bases between. Germline V gene data show CDR1 as LGHNA and CDR2 as YSLEER. The CDR3 extends over 13 amino acids. The DNA for the CDR3 is TGCGCCAGCAGCCGAGGCCACACAGATACGCAGTATTTT. The encoded protein is CASSRGHTDTQYF.

The chain uses TRBV12-3 or TRBV12-4 and TRBJ1-3; 7 bases line up with TRBD1. The ends lost 6 bases at V and 7 bases at J; junction bases unmatched: 6. The CDR3 loop spans 13 amino acids. CDR3 region: CASSLGQVNTIYF. CDR3 bases: TGTGCCAGCAGCCTTGGACAGGTGAACACCATATATTTT.

This chain joins TRBV4-3 and TRBJ2-3; 7 bases map to TRBD1. The CDR3 loop spans 17 amino acids. V shed 0 bases, J shed 5 bases, and the junction held 11 bases outside the gene matches. Germline V gene sequence: CDR1 LGHNA, CDR2 YSLEER. CDR3 amino acids: CASSQEQGGKLGDTQYF. Written as DNA, the CDR3 is TGCGCCAGCAGCCAAGAACAAGGGGGCAAGTTGGGAGATACGCAGTATTTT.

The chain combines TRBV7-3 with TRBJ2-5; a weak D match, TRBD2 (6 bases). V was trimmed by 1 base and J by 1 base, leaving 10 bases between them. Germline assignment: CDR1 SGHTA and CDR2 FQGTGA. CDR3 length equals 15 residues. The CDR3 DNA sequence: TGTGCCAGCAGCTTAAGTGGGGGACTCCAAGAGACCCAGTACTTC. As protein: CASSLSGGLQETQYF.

This chain links TRBV5-1 with TRBJ1-3; D gene uncertain. In germline, CDR1 is SGHRS, CDR2 YFSETQ. CDR3 length: 13 residues. V was clipped by 3 bases and J by 9 bases, with 13 bases between them. The CDR3: CASSSWGLGTIYF. The CDR3 DNA reads TGCGCCAGCAGCTCTTGGGGTTTGGGCACCATATATTTT.

The rearrangement joins TRBV10-3 to TRBJ1-5, with TRBD1 as a possible D gene (6 bases). With 6 bases removed from V and 1 base from J, the gap between germline ends came to 19 bases. The germline V gene encodes CDR1 ENHRY and CDR2 SYGVKD. This CDR3 is built from 17 residues. The CDR3 bases are TGTGCCATCAGCGCTGGAGCCGATACAGGGAGCAATCAGCCCCAGCATTTT. Residues: CAISAGADTGSNQPQHF.

The V and J genes are TRBV4-1 and TRBJ1-5, with D perhaps matching TRBD1 (5 bases). Trimming stripped 6 bases from V and 3 bases from J, with 15 bases between. Germline V gene data show CDR1 as MGHRA and CDR2 as YSYEKL. The CDR3 extends over 15 amino acids. The CDR3 loop is CASSSRTDTNQPQHF. The DNA of the CDR3 is TGCGCCAGCAGTTCCAGGACGGACACCAATCAGCCCCAGCATTTT.

The chain links TRBV30 to TRBJ2-7; 8 bases fit TRBD2. Germline CDR1 GTSNPN, CDR2 SVGIG (reference sequence). V shed 8 bases, J shed 4 bases, and the junction held 4 bases outside the gene matches. This CDR3 region has 11 residues. In DNA, the CDR3 is TGTGCCCTGACTAGCGCGTACGAGCAGTACTTC. Its protein is CALTSAYEQYF.

This sequence joins TRBV5-5 and TRBJ2-1, with 12 nucleotides matching TRBD2. The CDR3 covers 15 residues. V shed 7 bases and J 4 bases; nucleotides not matched to a gene: 6. Per the germline V gene, CDR1 is SGHKS and CDR2 is YYEKEE (reference sequence). CDR3 sequence: CASCRTSGTYNEQFF. The CDR3 DNA follows: TGTGCCAGCTGTAGGACTAGCGGGACTTACAATGAGCAGTTCTTC.